A selection of T cell receptor beta chains follows, all from one sample in a study of blood T cell repertoires in COVID-19. Some clones are missing from TCRdb's copy, which holds only in-frame ones; the method was immunoSEQ multiplex PCR. The sample includes almost 200,000 clones, roughly 90% of them seen just once. Sequenced: peripheral blood. These receptors all come from a woman in her seventies with acute or convalescent COVID-19. The CDR3 runs from the conserved cysteine through the conserved F or W. A D gene is named only where the DNA matches it firmly. Not all rows give a size; the values are once, few, many and, for expanded clones, a class.

J gene,D gene,clone size,V gene,CDR3 DNA,CDR3 protein
TRBJ2-4,-,-,TRBV3-1/TRBV3-2,TGTGCCAGCAGCCAGAGGGGGGGAACCAAAAACATTCAGTACTTC,CASSQRGGTKNIQYF
TRBJ2-3,-,-,TRBV7-8,TGTGCCAGCAGCCCTATCGGGGGCAGGGGGAGAGATACGCAGTATTTT,CASSPIGGRGRDTQYF
TRBJ2-3,TRBD2,-,TRBV11-2,TGTGCCAGCAGCTTAGTAGGGCTAGCGGGTACTGGCACAGATACGCAGTATTTT,CASSLVGLAGTGTDTQYF
TRBJ2-3,-,-,TRBV20-1,TGCAGTGCCCTTAGCACAGATACGCAGTATTTT,CSALSTDTQYF
TRBJ2-3,-,once,TRBV7-9,TGTGCCAGCAGCCCCACTTTAGCGGCAGATACGCAGTATTTT,CASSPTLAADTQYF
TRBJ2-3,TRBD2,few,TRBV5-4,TGTGCCAGCAGCTTTCCGGGACTAGCAGGAGATACGCAGTATTTT,CASSFPGLAGDTQYF
TRBJ2-5,TRBD2,-,TRBV28,TGTGCCAGCAGCCGGAGTCAAGCGGGAGTGAGGGAGACCCAGTACTTC,CASSRSQAGVRETQYF
TRBJ2-1,TRBD1,-,TRBV6-6,TGTGCCAGCAGTTGGACCGGGACAGGGGGCCACAATGAGCAGTTCTTC,CASSWTGTGGHNEQFF
TRBJ2-5,-,-,TRBV2,TGTGCCAGCGGGGCTAGATCTGACCAAGAGACCCAGTACTTC,CASGARSDQETQYF
TRBJ2-5,TRBD2,-,TRBV3-1/TRBV3-2,TGTGCCAGCAGACCGACTAGCGGGGGAGAGACCCAGTACTTC,CASRPTSGGETQYF
TRBJ2-7,-,once,TRBV20-1,TGCAGTGCTGTTCGTCACGAGCAGTACTTC,CSAVRHEQYF
TRBJ1-1,TRBD1,once,TRBV19,TGTGCCAGTAGTATCCATCAGGGGGCGAACACTGAAGCTTTCTTT,CASSIHQGANTEAFF
TRBJ2-7,TRBD2,-,TRBV5-1,TGCGCCAGCAGCTTGAGACAGCGGGGAGACGAGCAGTACTTC,CASSLRQRGDEQYF
TRBJ2-5,TRBD2,-,TRBV7-9,TGTGCCAGCAGCTTGATGGCTAGCGGGAGCCAGGCGTCGGGGGAGACCCAGTACTTC,CASSLMASGSQASGETQYF
TRBJ2-7,-,-,TRBV2,TGTGCCAGCAGTTCTTCAGCGTACGAGCAGTACTTC,CASSSSAYEQYF
TRBJ2-3,TRBD2,few,TRBV11-3,TGTGCCAGCAGCCCACTAGCGGGACTGACAGATACGCAGTATTTT,CASSPLAGLTDTQYF
TRBJ1-3,-,-,TRBV9,TGTACCAGCAGCGTAGTAGGGGCCTACTCTGGAAACACCATATATTTT,CTSSVVGAYSGNTIYF
TRBJ1-1,-,once,TRBV4-1,TGCGCCAGCAGCCAAGAGGGCCAGGGATCCACTGAAGCTTTCTTT,CASSQEGQGSTEAFF
TRBJ1-1,-,-,TRBV10-1,TGCGCCAGCAGTGAGTCGAATTGGCAGGGGATCGGGTTGAACACTGAAGCTTTCTTT,CASSESNWQGIGLNTEAFF
TRBJ1-4,TRBD1,-,TRBV5-1,TGCGCCAGCAGCGTACAGGGGGTTGGTGAAAAACTGTTTTTT,CASSVQGVGEKLFF
TRBJ1-4,-,-,TRBV7-7,TGTGCTAGCAGCTTAAAAACAGGACGGAATGAAAAACTGTTTTTT,CASSLKTGRNEKLFF
TRBJ1-2,-,-,TRBV12-5,TGTGCTAGTGGTCCGAAAAACGGAGGTGTGTACACCTTC,CASGPKNGGVYTF
TRBJ2-6,TRBD1,-,TRBV19,TGTGCCAGTAGGACCCTACAGGGGACCTCTGGGGCCAACGTCCTGACTTTC,CASRTLQGTSGANVLTF
TRBJ1-5,-,-,TRBV3-1/TRBV3-2,TGTGCCAGCAGCGGCGGGTGGGCCCAGCCCCAGCATTTT,CASSGGWAQPQHF
TRBJ1-1,TRBD1,-,TRBV6-5,TGTGCCAGCCGCGCAGGGGGCATTGAAGCTTTCTTT,CASRAGGIEAFF
TRBJ1-5,-,-,TRBV19,TGTGCCAGTAGTATAGAGGGAGGAGGCCAGCCCCAGCATTTT,CASSIEGGGQPQHF
TRBJ2-1,TRBD2,-,TRBV4-2,TGTGCCAGCAGCCAACCTACAACCGGGACTAGCGGGAGAAAAACTCAGTTCTTC,CASSQPTTGTSGRKTQFF
TRBJ2-7,TRBD2,-,TRBV18,TGTGCCAGCTCACCTTTCGGACTAGCGGGGAATGAGCAGTACTTC,CASSPFGLAGNEQYF
TRBJ2-2,TRBD2,many,TRBV7-6,TGTGCCAGCAGCTTAATGACTAGCGCGAACACCGGGGAGCTGTTTTTT,CASSLMTSANTGELFF
TRBJ1-4,TRBD1,-,TRBV27,TGTGCCAGCAGCCGAACAGGGGTTCGGACTAATGAAAAACTGTTTTTT,CASSRTGVRTNEKLFF
TRBJ1-2,-,few,TRBV12-3/TRBV12-4,TGTGCCAGCAGTCTCGACTCTTATGGCTACACCTTC,CASSLDSYGYTF
TRBJ2-3,TRBD2,-,TRBV7-9,TGTGCCAGCAGCTTGACTAGCGGGGGTGATACGCAGTATTTT,CASSLTSGGDTQYF
TRBJ2-1,-,once,TRBV28,TGTGCCAGCAGTTTGGGAGTCGGGGGTGAGTTCTTC,CASSLGVGGEFF
TRBJ2-5,-,-,TRBV3-1/TRBV3-2,TGTGCCAGCAGCCACAGGGGGGTGGCCCAGTACTTC,CASSHRGVAQYF
TRBJ2-1,TRBD1,-,TRBV27,TGTGCCAGCAGTTTTGTCACCAGGGGGCACAATGAGCAGTTCTTC,CASSFVTRGHNEQFF
TRBJ1-5,-,-,TRBV28,TGTGCCAGCAGTTTCACCAGTTACAATCAGCCCCAGCATTTT,CASSFTSYNQPQHF